These 12 T cell receptor beta chains share one sample of origin, sequenced in a study of T-cell memory formation after mild COVID-19. TCRdb re-analysed the 5' RACE reads in MiXCR, keeping a single row per CDR3 protein. The table includes approximately 260,000 distinct CDR3 sequences, under 20% detected once. The sample taken for sequencing was PBMCs or a T cell subset sorted from them (not recorded which). The receptors shown here come from a man aged 18 to 29 who had mild COVID-19 (a few samples of this study predate the infection). Cell type and time point are not known.

This clonotype occurred a few times. The V call is TRBV4-1, the J call TRBJ1-1; no firm D call. The germline V gene has CDR1 MGHRA and CDR2 YSYEKL. V lost 5 bases and J 3 bases, leaving 13 bases between the germline ends. CDR3 length equals 14 residues. CDR3 protein: CASSLRTLDTEAFF. The DNA for the CDR3 is TGCGCCAGCAGCTTACGGACCCTGGACACTGAAGCTTTCTTT.

The chain carries TRBV7-2 and TRBJ2-1; no reliable D call. Trimming removed 5 bases at V and 10 bases at J, with 15 bases between. The CDR3 loop spans 13 amino acids. CDR1 is SGHTA, CDR2 FQGNSA, per germline. The CDR3 nucleotides read TGTGCCAGCAGCGCGCGCCCTAGAGGCGAGCAGTTCTTC. Protein: CASSARPRGEQFF.

There are a few counts of this clonotype. The chain links TRBV6-2 or TRBV6-3 to TRBJ1-1; tentatively, D is TRBD1 (6 bases). V lost 0 bases to trimming and J lost 1 base, with 21 bases between them. This CDR3 is 19 amino acids long. CDR1 and CDR2 from the germline V gene are MNHEY and SVGEGT. This CDR3 is CASSYSIGTGRLSNTEAFF. CDR3 coding DNA: TGTGCCAGCAGTTACTCGATTGGAACAGGGAGATTATCGAACACTGAAGCTTTCTTT.

CDR3 sequence (DNA): TGCGCCAGCAGCTCCCATGACAGGGAAGTTCCTGAAGCTTTCTTT. As protein: CASSSHDREVPEAFF. The rearrangement links TRBV5-1 to TRBJ1-1, with 7 bases aligning to TRBD1. Germline V gives CDR1 SGHRS, CDR2 YFSETQ. CDR3 length: 15 amino acids. Losses at the gene ends were 3 bases for V and 6 bases for J; bases not matched to a gene: 11. Complete variable domain (other parts from reference TRBV5-1 and TRBJ1-1): KAGVTQTPRYLIKTRGQQVTLSCSPISGHRSVSWYQQTPGQGLQFLFEYFSETQRNKGNFPGRFSGRQFSNSRSEMNVSTLELGDSALYLCASSSHDREVPEAFFGQGTRLTVV.

The J gene is TRBJ1-2, the V gene TRBV30; TRBD1 matches at 7 bases. The CDR3 contains 18 residues. Looked up from germline, CDR1 is GTSNPN and CDR2 is SVGIG (reference sequence). V trimming: 0 bases; J trimming: 4 bases; junction bases outside the gene matches: 17. CDR3 DNA: TGTGCCTGGAGTGTACCGGGACAGCGGGGTCTGGTTTTCTATGGCTACACCTTC. It codes for CAWSVPGQRGLVFYGYTF.

This rearrangement joins TRBV3-1 to TRBJ2-3, with 7 bases identical to TRBD2. This CDR3 is built from 12 residues. CDR1 is LGHDT, CDR2 YNNKEL, per germline (reference sequence). The trim removed 8 bases at V and 7 bases at J, leaving 6 bases unmatched. CDR3 protein: CASSLAEHTQYF. In DNA, the CDR3 is TGTGCCAGCTCCCTAGCGGAGCATACGCAGTATTTT.

This clonotype was detected only a few times. This chain links TRBV12-3 or TRBV12-4 with TRBJ2-3; no definite D call. Trimming removed 3 bases from V and 3 bases from J, with 7 bases in between. This CDR3 region has 13 residues. For the CDR3, the DNA is TGTGCCAGCAGTTTTAACCCTACAGATACGCAGTATTTT. Protein: CASSFNPTDTQYF.

This chain connects TRBV20-1 to TRBJ2-7; D might be TRBD2 (6 bases). Per the germline V gene, CDR1 is DFQATT and CDR2 is SNEGSKA (reference sequence). V shed 6 bases and J shed 0 bases, with 18 bases lying between them. The CDR3 length is 15 residues. CDR3 bases: TGCAGTGCGGTAGGACCAGCGGGTTTCTCCTACGAGCAGTACTTC. Its translation: CSAVGPAGFSYEQYF.

The chain links TRBV28 to TRBJ2-7; D gene unclear. V was trimmed by 5 bases and J by 6 bases, leaving 5 bases between them. The CDR3 loop spans 10 amino acids. From germline, CDR1 is MDHEN and CDR2 SYDVKM. The CDR3 DNA reads as TGTGCCAGCAGTCCCGTCGAGCAGTACGTC. Translated, it gives CASSPVEQYV.

In this sample, this clonotype turned up a few times. The chain links TRBV9 to TRBJ2-5; D may match TRBD1 or TRBD2 (5 bases each). Germline loops: CDR1 SGDLS, CDR2 YYNGEE. Trimming pared 0 bases from V and 1 base from J, leaving 10 bases between. The CDR3 is 15 residues long. The CDR3 sequence is CASSVDGGRQETQYF. The CDR3 DNA reads as TGTGCCAGCAGCGTAGATGGGGGTCGCCAAGAGACCCAGTACTTC.

The rearrangement joins TRBV5-1 to TRBJ2-7, with 9 positions matching TRBD2. This CDR3 is 13 amino acids long. Germline trimming cut 0 bases from V and 6 bases from J; bases unmatched to any gene: 1. Germline CDR1 and CDR2: SGHRS and YFSETQ. The CDR3 DNA is TGCGCCAGCAGCTTGGGCGGGGGGGTCGAGCAGTACGTC. It codes for CASSLGGGVEQYV.

The V call is TRBV7-3, the J call TRBJ2-3; D is ambiguous. The V and J ends lost 8 bases and 6 bases respectively, with 9 bases between them. Per germline, CDR1 SGHTA and CDR2 FQGTGA. There are 11 residues in the CDR3. The CDR3 spells CASGNGDTQYF. The DNA of the CDR3 is TGTGCCAGCGGTAACGGGGATACGCAGTATTTT. Full variable domain (remainder filled in from reference TRBV7-3 and TRBJ2-3): GAGVSQTPSNKVTEKGKYVELRCDPISGHTALYWYRQSLGQGPEFLIYFQGTGAADDSGLPNDRFFAVRPEGSVSTLKIQRTERGDSAVYLCASGNGDTQYFGPGTRLTVL.